A single TCR beta chain is shown here with its context. In the authors' methods: Using reference gene primer amplification, nucleated cell counts were estimated. Profiling relied on immunoSEQ multiplex PCR, and the TCRdb table lists in-frame clones only, not all of them. That table gives V, J and clone size, and the DNA gave D and trimming. The sample has approximately 24,000 clones, around nine tenths seen once. This sample is part of a study of blood T cell repertoires in COVID-19. The germline CDR1 and CDR2 sequences are SGHNT and YYREEE (reference sequence). There are 15 residues in the CDR3. With V trimmed by 4 bases and J by 4 bases, 5 bases remained unmatched.

The sequenced sample consisted of peripheral blood. V gene TRBV5-4 combines with J gene TRBJ2-2; TRBD1 agrees at 9 bases. The TCR sequence derives from a man over 45 with active COVID-19. Written as DNA, the CDR3 is TGTGCCAGCAGCCAGGACAGGGGAGCCACCGGGGAGCTGTTTTTT. This codes for CASSQDRGATGELFF. The full variable domain, its missing parts supplied by reference TRBV5-4 and TRBJ2-2, is ETGVTQSPTHLIKTRGQQVTLRCSSQSGHNTVSWYQQALGQGPQFIFQYYREEENGRGNFPPRFSGLQFPNYSSELNVNALELDDSALYLCASSQDRGATGELFFGEGSRLTVL.